The present entry profiles one T cell receptor beta chain with its context. The protocol was immunoSEQ multiplex PCR, while the TCRdb copy is restricted to in-frame clones and leaves out a portion. The table records over 130,000 clones, 88% of them present only once. The length of the CDR3 is 16 residues. Germline V gives CDR1 SGDLS, CDR2 YYNGEE. V shed 0 bases and J 9 bases; nucleotides not matched to a gene: 5. The data originate from a study of blood T cell repertoires in COVID-19. Sequences were obtained from peripheral blood. This rearrangement joins TRBV9 to TRBJ2-1, with 14 bases lining up with TRBD2. This TCR came from a human donor with COVID-19, enrolled during active disease. The donor label of this sample is uncertain. CDR3 sequence: CASSVVGTSGGGEQFF. Here the CDR3 DNA reads TGTGCCAGCAGCGTAGTCGGGACTAGCGGGGGTGGTGAGCAGTTCTTC.